A single T cell receptor beta chain is shown here with its context. This sample stems from a study of blood T cell repertoires in COVID-19. Study-level information: Material from acute and convalescent COVID-19 was sourced from the United States, Italy and Spain.

Profiled with immunoSEQ multiplex PCR; TCRdb holds only in-frame clones, not every one. The sample yields just under 350,000 clones, about four fifths seen once. The V gene's germline CDR1 is SGHAT and CDR2 FQNNGV. V shed 1 base and J 5 bases; nucleotides not matched to a gene: 9. The CDR3 totals 16 residues. The sequenced sample was peripheral blood. The chain has TRBV11-2 and TRBJ2-3, with 7 bases that match TRBD2. The source is a man aged 25-45 years with active or convalescent COVID-19. Here the CDR3 reads CASSLGAGASQDTQYF. The CDR3 DNA reads as TGTGCCAGCAGCTTAGGGGCGGGAGCTTCCCAAGATACGCAGTATTTT.